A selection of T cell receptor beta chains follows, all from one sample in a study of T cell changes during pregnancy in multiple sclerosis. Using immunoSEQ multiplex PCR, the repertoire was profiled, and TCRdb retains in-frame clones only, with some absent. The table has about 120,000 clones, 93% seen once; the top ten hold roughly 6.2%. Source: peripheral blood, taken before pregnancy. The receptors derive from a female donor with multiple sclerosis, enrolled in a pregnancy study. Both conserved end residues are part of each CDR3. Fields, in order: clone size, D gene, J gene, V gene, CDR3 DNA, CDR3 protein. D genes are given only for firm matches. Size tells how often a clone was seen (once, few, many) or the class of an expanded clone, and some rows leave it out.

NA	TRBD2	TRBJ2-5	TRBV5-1	TGCGCCAGCAGCTTGACAGCGGGAGGGCAAGAGACCCAGTACTTC	CASSLTAGGQETQYF
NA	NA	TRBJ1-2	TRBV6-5	TGTGCCAGCAGAAAAGACAACTCTGGCTACACCTTC	CASRKDNSGYTF
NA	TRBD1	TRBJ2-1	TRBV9	TGTGCCAGCAGCGCACAGGGGGCCTCTTACAATGAGCAGTTCTTC	CASSAQGASYNEQFF
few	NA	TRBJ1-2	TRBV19	TGTGCCACCACGAACAGGGATCGTGGCTATGGCTACACCTTC	CATTNRDRGYGYTF
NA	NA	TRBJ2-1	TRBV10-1	TGCGCCAGCAGCAGGACTTACAATGAGCAGTTCTTC	CASSRTYNEQFF
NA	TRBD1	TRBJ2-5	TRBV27	TGTGCCAGCAGTTTAAAGCGGCTTGGACAGGGGGAGACCCAGTACTTC	CASSLKRLGQGETQYF
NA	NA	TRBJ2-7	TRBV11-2	TGTGCCAGCAGCTTAGACAGAATTTACGAGCAGTACTTC	CASSLDRIYEQYF
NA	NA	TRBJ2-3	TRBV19	TGTGCCAGTAGTAAATTCATGGGGAGCGCAGATACGCAGTATTTT	CASSKFMGSADTQYF
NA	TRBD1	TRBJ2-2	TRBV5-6	TGTGCCAGCAGCTTGTCTTTCGGGACAGGGGTCGTCACCGGGGAGCTGTTTTTT	CASSLSFGTGVVTGELFF
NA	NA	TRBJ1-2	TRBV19	TGTGCCAGTAGTATAGGAGGACAGAACTATGGCTACACCTTC	CASSIGGQNYGYTF
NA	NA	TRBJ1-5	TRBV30	TGTGCCTGGCGGGGGGGGAAGAATCAGCCCCAGCATTTT	CAWRGGKNQPQHF
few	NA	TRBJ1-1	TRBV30	TGTGCCTGGAGTGTACAACCAGGGAACACTGAAGCTTTCTTT	CAWSVQPGNTEAFF
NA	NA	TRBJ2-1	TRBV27	TGTGCCAGCAGTTTATGGGGCAGCTACAATGAGCAGTTCTTC	CASSLWGSYNEQFF
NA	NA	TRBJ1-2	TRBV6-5	TGTGCCAGCAGTTACTCTTATAGCTATGGCTACACCTTC	CASSYSYSYGYTF
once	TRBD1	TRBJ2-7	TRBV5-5	TGTGCCAGCAGCATCCGGGACAGCAATCCCTACGAGCAGTACTTC	CASSIRDSNPYEQYF
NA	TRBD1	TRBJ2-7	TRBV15	TGTGCCACCAGCACACGACAGGGTTTGGATGAGCAGTACTTC	CATSTRQGLDEQYF